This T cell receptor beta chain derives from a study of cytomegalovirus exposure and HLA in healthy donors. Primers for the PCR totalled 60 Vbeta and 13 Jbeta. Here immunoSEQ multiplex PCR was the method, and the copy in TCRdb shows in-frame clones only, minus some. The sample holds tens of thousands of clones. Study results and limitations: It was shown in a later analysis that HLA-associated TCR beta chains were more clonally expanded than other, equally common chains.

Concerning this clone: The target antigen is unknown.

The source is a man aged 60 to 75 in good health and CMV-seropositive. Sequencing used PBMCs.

CDR3 in amino acids: CAWSQGVGQPQHF. The CDR3 DNA follows: TGTGCCTGGAGTCAAGGGGTCGGTCAGCCCCAGCATTTT. The chain has TRBV30 and TRBJ1-5; weak D call: TRBD1 (5 bases). Germline lookup yields CDR1 GTSNPN and CDR2 SVGIG (reference sequence). V dropped 2 bases and J dropped 6 bases, with 11 bases sitting between them. The CDR3 contains 13 residues.